This is a list of T cell receptor beta chains from one sample in a study of vaccination effects on CD4 cells after COVID-19. Using immunoSEQ multiplex PCR, the repertoire was profiled, and TCRdb retains in-frame clones only, with some absent. There are about 66,000 clones in the sample; about 80% occur only once, and more than 0.85% lies in the top ten. These receptors have no identified antigens. The sample in question was CD4+ T cells from PBMCs cultured with HCoV-OC43 spike peptides, obtained after COVID-19 vaccination. These receptors were taken from a human donor who received a COVID-19 vaccine. CDR3s include the opening cysteine and the closing phenylalanine or tryptophan. A D gene is named only where the DNA matches it firmly. Clone size is shown for a subset of rows, as once, few, many or a class of expanded clone.

size: -; V: TRBV7-3; D: TRBD2; J: TRBJ2-3; DNA: TGTGCCAGCAGCTTAAGGGGGGGTCAAAGCACAGATACGCAGTATTTT; CDR3: CASSLRGGQSTDTQYF
size: -; V: TRBV18; D: -; J: TRBJ1-6; DNA: TGTGCCAGCTCACCACACTCACCCGGGACGGACAATTCACCCCTCCACTTT; CDR3: CASSPHSPGTDNSPLHF
size: many; V: TRBV28; D: -; J: TRBJ1-5; DNA: TGTGCCAGCAGTGGAAATCGGGGGACTCAGCCCCAGCATTTT; CDR3: CASSGNRGTQPQHF
size: -; V: TRBV5-6; D: -; J: TRBJ1-2; DNA: TGTGCCAGCAGCTTGTGGCTGGGATATCGGGGAGACTATGGCTACACCTTC; CDR3: CASSLWLGYRGDYGYTF
size: few; V: TRBV6-5; D: -; J: TRBJ1-5; DNA: TGTGCCAGCAGTTACACTGGCAATCAGCCCCAGCATTTT; CDR3: CASSYTGNQPQHF
size: -; V: TRBV18; D: TRBD1; J: TRBJ2-5; DNA: TGTGCCAGCTCACGAGGGACAGGGGGCCATGAGACCCAGTACTTC; CDR3: CASSRGTGGHETQYF
size: -; V: TRBV25-1; D: TRBD1; J: TRBJ1-2; DNA: TGTGCCAGCAGTGACCCTCGGACAGGGTGGCATGGCTACACCTTC; CDR3: CASSDPRTGWHGYTF
size: once; V: TRBV7-8; D: TRBD1; J: TRBJ1-5; DNA: TGTGCCAGCAGCCCTCAGGGGGATAGCAATCAGCCCCAGCATTTT; CDR3: CASSPQGDSNQPQHF
size: -; V: TRBV10-2; D: -; J: TRBJ1-4; DNA: TGCGCCAGCACCTGGCGGATCGACGAAAAACTGTTTTTT; CDR3: CASTWRIDEKLFF
size: -; V: TRBV6-6; D: TRBD2; J: TRBJ2-5; DNA: TGTGCCAGCATAAGGAGCGGGGGGTACCAAGAGACCCAGTACTTC; CDR3: CASIRSGGYQETQYF
size: -; V: TRBV2; D: -; J: TRBJ1-3; DNA: TGTGCCAGCAGCCCCTTTGGCGGGGTAGGAAACACCATATATTTT; CDR3: CASSPFGGVGNTIYF
size: -; V: TRBV5-1; D: -; J: TRBJ1-3; DNA: TGCGCCAGCAGCTTGCGGGCACGCGACTCTGGAAACACCATATATTTT; CDR3: CASSLRARDSGNTIYF
size: -; V: TRBV7-2; D: -; J: TRBJ2-1; DNA: TGTGCCAGCAGCCCGAAAGTGGGCGGGAACTACAATGAGCAGTTCTTC; CDR3: CASSPKVGGNYNEQFF
size: -; V: TRBV6-5; D: -; J: TRBJ2-3; DNA: TGTGCCAGCATAGTTGCCGGAGCTTGGGATACGCAGTATTTT; CDR3: CASIVAGAWDTQYF
size: -; V: TRBV3-1/TRBV3-2; D: -; J: TRBJ2-2; DNA: TGTGCCAGCAGCCTCTACACCGGGGAGCTGTTTTTT; CDR3: CASSLYTGELFF
size: -; V: TRBV6-5; D: -; J: TRBJ2-2; DNA: TGTGCCAGCAGTTACGGACAGATTAACACCGGGGAGCTGTTTTTT; CDR3: CASSYGQINTGELFF
size: -; V: TRBV7-8; D: -; J: TRBJ1-2; DNA: TGTGCCAGCAGCCTTCCGGGGGCAGGGGTCTATGGCTACACCTTC; CDR3: CASSLPGAGVYGYTF
size: -; V: TRBV5-1; D: TRBD1; J: TRBJ2-1; DNA: TGCGCCAGCAGCCCCGGGACAGCGTACAATGAGCAGTTCTTC; CDR3: CASSPGTAYNEQFF
size: -; V: TRBV6-6; D: TRBD1; J: TRBJ2-1; DNA: TGTGCCAGCTCCCCTAGGGGGCAGACGAACAATGAGCAGTTCTTC; CDR3: CASSPRGQTNNEQFF
size: -; V: TRBV7-8; D: -; J: TRBJ2-3; DNA: TGTGCCAGCAGCGTCGGGACAAGAAGCGGGACAGATACGCAGTATTTT; CDR3: CASSVGTRSGTDTQYF
size: -; V: TRBV6-5; D: -; J: TRBJ2-3; DNA: TGTGCCAGTTCATGGACTGGTACGCAGTATTTT; CDR3: CASSWTGTQYF
size: -; V: TRBV2; D: -; J: TRBJ1-4; DNA: TGTGCCAGCACCCTAACTTGGCATGAAAAACTGTTTTTT; CDR3: CASTLTWHEKLFF
size: few; V: TRBV18; D: -; J: TRBJ2-3; DNA: TGTGCCAGCTCACCACAGACAGATACGCAGTATTTT; CDR3: CASSPQTDTQYF
size: -; V: TRBV5-1; D: TRBD2; J: TRBJ2-5; DNA: TGCGCCAGCAGCTTACTAAGCGGGGATGAGACCCAGTACTTC; CDR3: CASSLLSGDETQYF
size: -; V: TRBV25-1; D: -; J: TRBJ1-4; DNA: TGTGCCAGCAGACCCCGGGGACCCAGCGCTCATGAAAAACTGTTTTTT; CDR3: CASRPRGPSAHEKLFF
size: -; V: TRBV6-1; D: -; J: TRBJ2-5; DNA: TGTGCCAGCAGTGACGAGGAGACCCAGTACTTC; CDR3: CASSDEETQYF
size: -; V: TRBV28; D: TRBD1; J: TRBJ2-3; DNA: TGTGGAACACGGGACAGGGCGGAAACAGATACGCAGTATTTT; CDR3: CGTRDRAETDTQYF
size: -; V: TRBV30; D: TRBD2; J: TRBJ2-1; DNA: TGTGCCTGGAGGGCTAGCGGGGGGCTGTACAATGAGCAGTTCTTC; CDR3: CAWRASGGLYNEQFF
size: -; V: TRBV19; D: TRBD1; J: TRBJ1-1; DNA: TGTGCCAGTAGCTACAGGGGGTTCACTGAAGCTTTCTTT; CDR3: CASSYRGFTEAFF
size: once; V: TRBV18; D: TRBD2; J: TRBJ2-1; DNA: TGTGCCAGCTCACCACCCAATACCCACTTACTAGCGGGGGGCCACAATGAGCAGTTCTTC; CDR3: CASSPPNTHLLAGGHNEQFF
size: -; V: TRBV6-5; D: -; J: TRBJ1-5; DNA: TGTGCCAGCAGACAGTATAATCAGCCCCAGCATTTT; CDR3: CASRQYNQPQHF
size: -; V: TRBV4-1; D: TRBD2; J: TRBJ2-5; DNA: TGCGCCAGCAGCCAAGTCGGGGGGGCGCAGGAGACCCAGTACTTC; CDR3: CASSQVGGAQETQYF
size: -; V: TRBV5-1; D: -; J: TRBJ1-4; DNA: TGCGCCAGCAGCCAAGGGACTTCAACTAATGAAAAACTGTTTTTT; CDR3: CASSQGTSTNEKLFF
size: -; V: TRBV10-2; D: TRBD2; J: TRBJ2-5; DNA: TGCGCCAGCCAGGGGACTAGCGGAGAGACCCAGTACTTC; CDR3: CASQGTSGETQYF
size: -; V: TRBV9; D: -; J: TRBJ1-3; DNA: TGTGCCAGCAGCGTAGGGGGACGGAGCTCTGGAAACACCATATATTTT; CDR3: CASSVGGRSSGNTIYF
size: few; V: TRBV3-1/TRBV3-2; D: -; J: TRBJ1-5; DNA: TGTGCCAGCAGCCTACGCAATCAGCCCCAGCATTTT; CDR3: CASSLRNQPQHF
size: -; V: TRBV6-5; D: TRBD2; J: TRBJ2-5; DNA: TGTGCCAGCAGTTACGAGCGGGGGGTCGGGACCCAGTACTTC; CDR3: CASSYERGVGTQYF
size: -; V: TRBV5-1; D: TRBD1; J: TRBJ1-5; DNA: TGCGCCAGCAGCTTGGCATCAGGGGGGGGTCAGCCCCAGCATTTT; CDR3: CASSLASGGGQPQHF
size: -; V: TRBV25-1; D: -; J: TRBJ2-5; DNA: TGTGCCAGCAGTGAATTGGGCGAGTTGGAGACCCAGTACTTC; CDR3: CASSELGELETQYF
size: -; V: TRBV19; D: TRBD1; J: TRBJ1-6; DNA: TGTGCCAGTAGTGGACAGGGGGTCACCTATAATTCACCCCTCCACTTT; CDR3: CASSGQGVTYNSPLHF
size: once; V: TRBV28; D: -; J: TRBJ1-2; DNA: TGTGCCAGCAGTTTGTTGGGGGCGCGGGGCTACACCTTC; CDR3: CASSLLGARGYTF
size: -; V: TRBV5-1; D: TRBD1; J: TRBJ1-2; DNA: TGCGCCAGCAGCTCAGCAATACAGGGGGCGATGGATGGCTACACCTTC; CDR3: CASSSAIQGAMDGYTF
size: -; V: TRBV7-2; D: -; J: TRBJ1-2; DNA: TGTGCCAGCAGCTCAGGGCGTAGCTATGGCTACACCTTC; CDR3: CASSSGRSYGYTF
size: -; V: TRBV4-3; D: -; J: TRBJ1-2; DNA: TGCGCCAGCAGCTACGAGAGGACGGGAATGAACTATGGCTACACCTTC; CDR3: CASSYERTGMNYGYTF
size: -; V: TRBV19; D: -; J: TRBJ2-2; DNA: TGTGCCAGTACCGGAAGGGGCACCGGGGAGCTGTTTTTT; CDR3: CASTGRGTGELFF
size: -; V: TRBV29-1; D: -; J: TRBJ2-3; DNA: TGCAGCGTTCAGGGGAATACAGATACGCAGTATTTT; CDR3: CSVQGNTDTQYF
size: -; V: TRBV3-1/TRBV3-2; D: -; J: TRBJ2-1; DNA: TGTGCCAGCAGCCAAGCTAATGAGCAGTTCTTC; CDR3: CASSQANEQFF
size: -; V: TRBV6-6; D: -; J: TRBJ1-1; DNA: TGTGCCAGCAGTTATCTAGGAGACCAACAGAACACTGAAGCTTTCTTT; CDR3: CASSYLGDQQNTEAFF
size: -; V: TRBV7-2; D: -; J: TRBJ2-2; DNA: TGTGCCAGCAGCTCCCAGGCAACCCTGAGAAACACCGGGGAGCTGTTTTTT; CDR3: CASSSQATLRNTGELFF
size: -; V: TRBV18; D: TRBD1; J: TRBJ1-4; DNA: TGTGCCAGCTCCCTTGGGACAGGGCGGGAAAAACTGTTTTTT; CDR3: CASSLGTGREKLFF
size: -; V: TRBV3-1/TRBV3-2; D: -; J: TRBJ1-6; DNA: TGTGCCAGCAGCCCCCGAAACTATTCACCCCTCCACTTT; CDR3: CASSPRNYSPLHF
size: few; V: TRBV6-6; D: -; J: TRBJ2-3; DNA: TGTGCCAGCAGTTATACCGGGTTAGATACGCAGTATTTT; CDR3: CASSYTGLDTQYF
size: -; V: TRBV24-1; D: -; J: TRBJ2-3; DNA: TGTGCCACCAGAGAAGGACAACCGACAGATACGCAGTATTTT; CDR3: CATREGQPTDTQYF
size: -; V: TRBV30; D: TRBD1; J: TRBJ1-3; DNA: TGTGCCTGGAGGGTGTCCATCCTCCGGGACAGGGAACCTGGAAACACCATATATTTT; CDR3: CAWRVSILRDREPGNTIYF
size: -; V: TRBV3-1/TRBV3-2; D: TRBD1; J: TRBJ1-2; DNA: TGTGCCAGCAGCCAAGTTTTTCGGGGACAGAACTATGGCTACACCTTC; CDR3: CASSQVFRGQNYGYTF
size: -; V: TRBV18; D: -; J: TRBJ1-1; DNA: TGTGCCAGCTCACCCTCCTGGGGGGGGCGTACTGAAGCTTTCTTT; CDR3: CASSPSWGGRTEAFF
size: -; V: TRBV5-1; D: TRBD1; J: TRBJ2-2; DNA: TGCGCCAGCAGCTTGAGTTGGACAGGGAACGGGGAGCTGTTTTTT; CDR3: CASSLSWTGNGELFF
size: once; V: TRBV12-3/TRBV12-4; D: -; J: TRBJ1-1; DNA: TGTGCCAGCACCCGCGGGGCCACTGAAGCTTTCTTT; CDR3: CASTRGATEAFF
size: -; V: TRBV19; D: -; J: TRBJ1-3; DNA: TGTGCCAGTAGTATAGATCTAGTTTGGCAGAGCCGACTAGGAAACACCATATATTTT; CDR3: CASSIDLVWQSRLGNTIYF
size: -; V: TRBV29-1; D: -; J: TRBJ2-1; DNA: TGCAGCGTAGCCAAAGACGCCCGGTTCTTC; CDR3: CSVAKDARFF